Listed here are 18 T cell receptor beta chains from one sample, sequenced in a study of cytomegalovirus exposure and HLA in healthy donors. Both 60 Vbeta primers and 13 Jbeta primers went into the PCR. Clones were sequenced by immunoSEQ multiplex PCR, and TCRdb holds only the in-frame ones, with some missing. The table records 150,000 or so clones, less than 90% of them present only once. What was sequenced was PBMCs. The receptors were gathered from a woman between 45 and 65 years old in good health and CMV-seropositive.

This clone has just one count. The J gene is TRBJ1-5, the V gene TRBV6-5; TRBD1 aligns across 7 bases. The trim removed 2 bases at V and 5 bases at J, leaving 6 bases unmatched. The CDR3 consists of 15 residues. Germline V lookup: CDR1 MNHEY, CDR2 SVGAGI. CDR3 nucleotide sequence: TGTGCCAGCAGTTACGCCAGGGGGTCCGATCAGCCCCAGCATTTT. Amino acids: CASSYARGSDQPQHF.

The chain couples TRBV28 to TRBJ1-1; a possible D gene is TRBD1 (6 bases). The CDR3 has 14 residues. Trimming cost V 5 bases and J 4 bases, with 14 bases left between them. The germline gives CDR1 MDHEN, CDR2 SYDVKM. In DNA, the CDR3 is TGTGCCAGCAGTCCATCCCTAGGGGGCACTGAAGCTTTCTTT. Its protein is CASSPSLGGTEAFF.

The V call is TRBV29-1, the J call TRBJ2-4; D is unresolved. Trimming took off 8 bases at V and 10 bases at J, with 18 bases between the two ends. The CDR3 length is 12 residues. CDR1 and CDR2 (germline): SQVTM, ANQGSEA. DNA of the CDR3: TGCAGCTCGACGGATGACTCCTTTATTCAGTACTTC. Amino acid sequence: CSSTDDSFIQYF.

This clone was detected once. The chain links TRBV25-1 to TRBJ2-7, with 7 nucleotides matching TRBD1. The CDR3 runs to 15 residues. CDR1 and CDR2 from the germline V gene are MGHDK and SYGVNS. The V and J ends lost 1 base and 2 bases, in that order; junction bases with no gene match: 5. CDR3 region: CASSEWSTGTYEQYF. DNA for the CDR3: TGTGCCAGCAGTGAATGGTCGACAGGGACCTACGAGCAGTACTTC.

The rearrangement links TRBV30 to TRBJ1-4; D not resolved. Trimming cost V 0 bases and J 0 bases, with 5 bases left between them. Germline CDR1 and CDR2: GTSNPN and SVGIG (reference sequence). This CDR3 spans 14 amino acids. The CDR3 sequence: CAWSVDTTNEKLFF. CDR3 DNA sequence: TGTGCCTGGAGTGTAGACACAACTAATGAAAAACTGTTTTTT.

This clone was seen a handful of times. The chain has TRBV20-1 and TRBJ1-2; no definite D call. The CDR3 covers 11 residues. Germline V gives CDR1 DFQATT, CDR2 SNEGSKA (reference sequence). Trimming took 3 bases from V and 12 from J, leaving 14 bases between them. The CDR3 sequence: CSASPAAKHTF. The CDR3 DNA reads TGCAGTGCTAGCCCCGCGGCAAAACACACCTTC.

The chain carries TRBV5-1 and TRBJ2-1; D perhaps matches TRBD2 (6 bases). The V and J ends lost 3 bases and 7 bases respectively, with 14 bases between them. This CDR3 is built from 14 residues. Germline CDR1 SGHRS, CDR2 YFSETQ. CDR3 sequence (DNA): TGCGCCAGCAGCTACGACGGGAGTCCGAATGAGCAGTTCTTC. Translation gives CASSYDGSPNEQFF.

The chain carries TRBV2 and TRBJ1-1; D is undetermined. The CDR3 consists of 12 residues. The V and J ends lost 5 bases and 7 bases respectively, with 11 bases between them. Per germline, CDR1 SNHLY and CDR2 FYNNEI. CDR3 loop: CASSPLPGEAFF. The CDR3 DNA reads as TGTGCCAGCAGTCCCCTACCGGGTGAAGCTTTCTTT.

The genes are TRBV19 and TRBJ2-1; no definite D call. Germline values: CDR1 LNHDA, CDR2 SQIVND (reference sequence). V lost 5 bases and J lost 0, with 5 bases in between. The CDR3 has 13 residues. The CDR3 nucleotides read TGTGCCAGTAGTGACTTCTCCTACAATGAGCAGTTCTTC. It encodes CASSDFSYNEQFF.

The chain has TRBV7-9 and TRBJ2-1, with TRBD2 matching 8 bases. The V gene's germline CDR1 is SEHNR and CDR2 FQNEAQ (reference sequence). With 2 bases clipped from V and 10 bases from J, the junction kept 10 bases outside the gene matches. The CDR3 contains 15 residues. The CDR3 nucleotides are TGTGCCAGCAGCTTAACGGGAGGGTTGGCCAACGAGCAGTTCTTC. This encodes CASSLTGGLANEQFF.

The chain employs TRBV7-9 and TRBJ2-7; 13 bases map to TRBD2. The junction had 12 bases not matched to a gene; V was cut back by 3 bases and J by 10 bases. Germline V gives CDR1 SEHNR, CDR2 FQNEAQ (reference sequence). The CDR3 extends over 16 amino acids. The CDR3 spells CASSLGTGGLAGAQYF. For the CDR3, the DNA is TGTGCCAGCAGCTTGGGGACAGGAGGACTAGCGGGAGCTCAGTACTTC.

CDR3 region: CAATGQGGSGRYGYTF. CDR3 sequence (DNA): TGTGCCGCCACTGGACAGGGGGGGTCTGGGAGGTATGGCTACACCTTC. This chain links TRBV15 with TRBJ1-2, with TRBD1 matching 10 bases. Germline trimming cut 11 bases from V and 5 bases from J; bases unmatched to any gene: 17. CDR3 length: 16 residues. Germline CDR1 LNHNV, CDR2 YYDKDF (reference sequence).

This clone showed up just a few times. The chain uses TRBV30 and TRBJ2-7; D gene ambiguous. V lost 0 bases to trimming and J lost 0 bases, with 15 bases between them. CDR1 GTSNPN and CDR2 SVGIG come from the germline V gene (reference sequence). The CDR3 is 16 residues long. The CDR3 DNA sequence: TGTGCCTGGAGTGTTGGCAGAATGCACAGCTCCTACGAGCAGTACTTC. This codes for CAWSVGRMHSSYEQYF.

The chain carries TRBV11-3 and TRBJ2-3, with 10 bases identical to TRBD2. The trim removed 3 bases at V and 4 bases at J, leaving 1 base unmatched. Germline V lookup: CDR1 SGHNT, CDR2 YENEEA. The CDR3 has 14 amino acids. CDR3 nucleotides: TGTGCCAGCAGCTTCGGACTAGCGGCAGATACGCAGTATTTT. Protein sequence: CASSFGLAADTQYF.

The rearrangement uses TRBV2 and TRBJ2-1; D possibly corresponds to TRBD1 (6 bases). V was shortened by 6 bases and J by 6 bases, with 12 bases between the two germline ends. This CDR3 is 13 amino acids long. Germline V CDR1 and CDR2: SNHLY, FYNNEI. CDR3 region: CASRPRGPNEQFF. The CDR3 nucleotides are TGTGCCAGCAGGCCCAGGGGCCCCAATGAGCAGTTCTTC.

Here the CDR3 DNA reads TGCGCCAGCAGCCTGACAGGGGATTTATCCTACGAGCAGTACTTC. This codes for CASSLTGDLSYEQYF. The V gene is TRBV5-1, the J gene TRBJ2-7; 8 bases map to TRBD1. The germline V gene has CDR1 SGHRS and CDR2 YFSETQ. The CDR3 sequence is 15 residues long. After removal of 4 bases from V and 1 base from J, the junction contained 7 bases not matched to a gene. Full variable domain (outside the CDR3, taken from reference TRBV5-1 and TRBJ2-7): KAGVTQTPRYLIKTRGQQVTLSCSPISGHRSVSWYQQTPGQGLQFLFEYFSETQRNKGNFPGRFSGRQFSNSRSEMNVSTLELGDSALYLCASSLTGDLSYEQYFGPGTRLTVT.

This clone has more than one count but fewer than ten. The J gene is TRBJ1-1, the V gene TRBV18, with 12 bases identical to TRBD1. CDR1 is KGHSH, CDR2 LQKENI, per germline. V lost 0 bases and J lost 2; bases outside the gene matches: 1. The CDR3 spans 16 residues. CDR3 sequence (DNA): TGTGCCAGCTCACCACCGGGGACAGGGGGCAACACTGAAGCTTTCTTT. Protein product: CASSPPGTGGNTEAFF. Full variable domain (rest looked up from reference TRBV18 and TRBJ1-1): NAGVMQNPRHLVRRRGQEARLRCSPMKGHSHVYWYRQLPEEGLKFMVYLQKENIIDESGMPKERFSAEFPKEGPSILRIQQVVRGDSAAYFCASSPPGTGGNTEAFFGQGTRLTVV.

The chain recombines TRBV5-1 with TRBJ2-5; the D is unclear. Near its end, the DNA agrees better with TRBJ2-7, so the J call may be wrong. CDR3 length equals 13 residues. The germline CDR1 and CDR2 sequences are SGHRS and YFSETQ. CDR3 bases: TGCGCCAGCAGCTTACGAGGAAGTGGCGAGCAGTACTTC. As protein: CASSLRGSGEQYF.